These 8 T cell receptor beta chains share one sample of origin, sequenced in a study of response to subunit inactivated influenza vaccine. Using its own MiXCR run on the RT-PCR reads, TCRdb lists one record per CDR3 protein. The data contain fewer than 400,000 distinct CDR3 sequences, just over 20% of them singletons. The sequences come from PBMCs from blood, collected about 20 months after vaccination. All receptors derive from a man between 50 and 75 years old who received an inactivated influenza vaccine.

The gene calls are TRBV12-3 or TRBV12-4 and TRBJ2-7; D gene ambiguous. The CDR3 extends over 15 amino acids. V gave up 6 bases and J gave up 0 bases, with 15 bases separating them. The CDR3 DNA follows: TGTGCCAGCAGCGATGGGCTCTATAGCTCCTACGAGCAGTACTTC. Residues: CASSDGLYSSYEQYF.

The chain links TRBV11-2 to TRBJ1-6; the match to TRBD1 covers 7 bases. After removal of 5 bases from V and 5 bases from J, the junction contained 3 bases not matched to a gene. Germline V lookup: CDR1 SGHAT, CDR2 FQNNGV. The CDR3 consists of 14 residues. CDR3 protein: CASSRDSHNSPLHF. The CDR3 DNA is TGTGCCAGCAGCCGGGACAGCCATAATTCACCCCTCCACTTT.

This clonotype has just a few counts. The chain carries TRBV12-3 or TRBV12-4 and TRBJ2-2, with D perhaps matching TRBD1 (5 bases). This CDR3 region has 14 residues. Trimming removed 7 bases at V and 0 bases at J, with 9 bases between. DNA for the CDR3: TGTGCCAGCACTTCGACAGCGAACACCGGGGAGCTGTTTTTT. It translates to CASTSTANTGELFF.

The chain employs TRBV20-1 and TRBJ2-7; 12 nucleotides line up with TRBD2. Unmatched junction bases numbered 7, after V lost 1 base and J lost 3 bases. This CDR3 region has 16 residues. Germline loops: CDR1 DFQATT, CDR2 SNEGSKA (reference sequence). CDR3 bases: TGCAGTGCTAGAGGTCGGACTAGCGGGATGAACTACGAGCAGTACTTC. This codes for CSARGRTSGMNYEQYF.

The chain is built from TRBV21-1 and TRBJ2-1; the table's D gene call, TRBD2, was not cross checked with the DNA. TRBV21-1 is given as a pseudogene. CDR3 length equals 15 residues. The CDR3 protein is CASSKPLAGGSEQFF. As DNA, the CDR3 is TGTGCCAGCAGCAAACCCCTAGCGGGGGGTAGTGAGCAGTTCTTC.

J is TRBJ2-3 and V is TRBV5-1; D possibly corresponds to TRBD2 (6 bases). Looked up from germline, CDR1 is SGHRS and CDR2 is YFSETQ. The CDR3 contains 15 residues. With 2 bases removed from V and 2 bases from J, the gap between germline ends came to 12 bases. The CDR3 DNA reads as TGCGCCAGCAGCTTTTTGGCGGGGCCCACAGATACGCAGTATTTT. Amino acids: CASSFLAGPTDTQYF.

The chain joins TRBV20-1 to TRBJ2-2; a weak D match, TRBD2 (6 bases). The CDR3 is 16 amino acids. Germline V gives CDR1 DFQATT, CDR2 SNEGSKA (reference sequence). The V and J ends lost 0 bases and 3 bases respectively, with 14 bases between them. CDR3 loop: CSARDGLLGYTGELFF. The CDR3 DNA reads as TGCAGTGCTAGAGACGGACTACTCGGTTACACCGGGGAGCTGTTTTTT.

The rearrangement uses TRBV30 and TRBJ1-1, with D possibly being TRBD1 (5 bases). The CDR3 runs to 13 residues. Germline V CDR1 and CDR2: GTSNPN, SVGIG (reference sequence). V dropped 1 base and J dropped 11 bases, with 17 bases sitting between them. CDR3 coding DNA: TGTGCCTGGAGTGCGGGACTCCCCACACGGGCTTTCTTT. It encodes CAWSAGLPTRAFF.